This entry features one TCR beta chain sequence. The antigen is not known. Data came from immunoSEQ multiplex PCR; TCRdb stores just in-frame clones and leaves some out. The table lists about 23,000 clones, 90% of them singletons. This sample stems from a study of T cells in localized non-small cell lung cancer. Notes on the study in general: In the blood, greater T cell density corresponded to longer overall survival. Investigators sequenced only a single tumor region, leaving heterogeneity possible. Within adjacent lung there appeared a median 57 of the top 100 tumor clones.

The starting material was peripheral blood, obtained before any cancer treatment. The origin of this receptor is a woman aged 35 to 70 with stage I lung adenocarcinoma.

The CDR3 spells CASSARNEQFF. The CDR3 DNA sequence: TGTGCCAGCAGCGCTAGAAATGAGCAGTTCTTC. V usage is TRBV7-9 and J usage is TRBJ2-1, with D unclear. The CDR3 consists of 11 residues. V dropped 5 bases and J dropped 7 bases, with 6 bases sitting between them. Germline CDR1 reads SEHNR; CDR2 reads FQNEAQ (reference sequence).